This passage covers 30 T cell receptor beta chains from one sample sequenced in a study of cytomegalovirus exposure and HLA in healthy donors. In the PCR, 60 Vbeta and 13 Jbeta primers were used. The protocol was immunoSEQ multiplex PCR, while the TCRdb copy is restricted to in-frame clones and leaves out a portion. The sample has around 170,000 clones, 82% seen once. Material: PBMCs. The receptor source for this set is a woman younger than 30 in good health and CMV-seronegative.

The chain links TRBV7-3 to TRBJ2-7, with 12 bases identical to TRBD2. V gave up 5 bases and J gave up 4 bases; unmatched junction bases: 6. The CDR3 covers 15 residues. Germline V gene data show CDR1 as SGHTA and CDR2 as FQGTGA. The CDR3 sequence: CASSPGLAGKYEQYF. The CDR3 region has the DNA TGTGCCAGCAGCCCCGGACTAGCGGGGAAGTACGAGCAGTACTTC.

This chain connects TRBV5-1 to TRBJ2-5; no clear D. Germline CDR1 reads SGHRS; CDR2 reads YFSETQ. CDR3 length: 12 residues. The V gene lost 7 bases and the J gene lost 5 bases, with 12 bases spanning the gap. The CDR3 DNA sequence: TGCGCCAGCTACCGTGAGGTGGAGACCCAGTACTTC. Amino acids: CASYREVETQYF.

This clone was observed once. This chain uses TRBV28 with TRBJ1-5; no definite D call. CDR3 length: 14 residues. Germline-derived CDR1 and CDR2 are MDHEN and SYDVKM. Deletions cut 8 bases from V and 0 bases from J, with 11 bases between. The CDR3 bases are TGTGCCAGCGCTACTTTTCCTAGCAATCAGCCCCAGCATTTT. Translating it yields CASATFPSNQPQHF.

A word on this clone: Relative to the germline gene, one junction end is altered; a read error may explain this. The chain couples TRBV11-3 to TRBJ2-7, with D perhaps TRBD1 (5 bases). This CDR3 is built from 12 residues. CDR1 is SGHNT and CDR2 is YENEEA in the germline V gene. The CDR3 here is CASSSTQGKVNF. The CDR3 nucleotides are TGTGCCAGCAGCTCCACCCAGGGCAAGGTAAACTTC.

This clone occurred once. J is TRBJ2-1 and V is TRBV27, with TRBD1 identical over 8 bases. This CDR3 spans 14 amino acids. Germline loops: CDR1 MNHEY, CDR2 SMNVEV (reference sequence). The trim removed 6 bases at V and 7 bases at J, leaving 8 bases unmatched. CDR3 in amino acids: CASSPRGRFNEQFF. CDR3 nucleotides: TGTGCCAGCAGCCCCAGGGGGCGCTTTAATGAGCAGTTCTTC.

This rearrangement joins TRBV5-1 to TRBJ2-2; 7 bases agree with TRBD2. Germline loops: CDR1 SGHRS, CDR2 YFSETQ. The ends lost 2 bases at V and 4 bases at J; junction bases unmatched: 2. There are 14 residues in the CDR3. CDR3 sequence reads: CASSLGGGTGELFF. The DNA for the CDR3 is TGCGCCAGCAGCTTAGGCGGGGGCACCGGGGAGCTGTTTTTT.

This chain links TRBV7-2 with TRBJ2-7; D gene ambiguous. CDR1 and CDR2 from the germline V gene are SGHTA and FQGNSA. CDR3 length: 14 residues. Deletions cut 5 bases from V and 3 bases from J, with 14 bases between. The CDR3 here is CASSTGGKYYEQYF. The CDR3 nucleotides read TGTGCCAGCAGCACTGGCGGAAAGTACTACGAGCAGTACTTC.

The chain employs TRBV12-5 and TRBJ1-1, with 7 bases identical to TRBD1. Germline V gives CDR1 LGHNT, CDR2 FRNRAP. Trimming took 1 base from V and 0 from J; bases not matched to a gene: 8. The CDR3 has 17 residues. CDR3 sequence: CASGLEDRVQVNTEAFF. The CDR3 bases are TGTGCTAGTGGTTTGGAAGACAGGGTTCAAGTGAACACTGAAGCTTTCTTT.

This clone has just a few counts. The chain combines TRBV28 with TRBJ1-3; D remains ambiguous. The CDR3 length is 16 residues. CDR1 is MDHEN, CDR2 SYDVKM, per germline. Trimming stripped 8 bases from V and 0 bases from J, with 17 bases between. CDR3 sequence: CASRWASLASGNTIYF. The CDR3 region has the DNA TGTGCCAGCCGCTGGGCCAGCCTAGCCTCTGGAAACACCATATATTTT.

CDR3 sequence reads: CASSLGLAPETQYF. Here the CDR3 DNA reads TGTGCCAGCAGCTTGGGACTAGCTCCCGAGACCCAGTACTTC. V is TRBV7-2 and J is TRBJ2-5; the match to TRBD2 covers 9 bases. Germline V gives CDR1 SGHTA, CDR2 FQGNSA. CDR3 size: 14 residues. V shed 3 bases and J 5 bases; nucleotides not matched to a gene: 4. Together with reference TRBV7-2 and TRBJ2-5, the CDR3 gives the full variable domain: GAGVSQSPSNKVTEKGKDVELRCDPISGHTALYWYRQSLGQGLEFLIYFQGNSAPDKSGLPSDRFSAERTGGSVSTLTIQRTQQEDSAVYLCASSLGLAPETQYFGPGTRLLVL.

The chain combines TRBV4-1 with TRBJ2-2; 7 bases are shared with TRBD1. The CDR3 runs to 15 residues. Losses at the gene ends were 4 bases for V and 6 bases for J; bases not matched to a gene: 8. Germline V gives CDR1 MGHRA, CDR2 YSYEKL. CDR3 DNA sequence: TGCGCCAGCAGCCGACCGGACAGGTCCCCCGGGGAGCTGTTTTTT. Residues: CASSRPDRSPGELFF.

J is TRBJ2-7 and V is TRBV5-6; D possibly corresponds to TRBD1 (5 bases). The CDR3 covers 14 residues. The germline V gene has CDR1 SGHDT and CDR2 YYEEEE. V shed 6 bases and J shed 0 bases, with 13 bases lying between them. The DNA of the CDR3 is TGTGCCAGCACCGCCGACAGAGACTCCTACGAGCAGTACTTC. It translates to CASTADRDSYEQYF.

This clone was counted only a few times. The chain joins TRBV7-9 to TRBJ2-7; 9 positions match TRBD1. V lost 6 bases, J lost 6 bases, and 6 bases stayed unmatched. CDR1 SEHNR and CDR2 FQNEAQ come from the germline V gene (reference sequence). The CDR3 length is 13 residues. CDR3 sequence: CASSSWDRVEQYF. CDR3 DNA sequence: TGTGCCAGCAGTTCGTGGGACAGGGTCGAGCAGTACTTC.

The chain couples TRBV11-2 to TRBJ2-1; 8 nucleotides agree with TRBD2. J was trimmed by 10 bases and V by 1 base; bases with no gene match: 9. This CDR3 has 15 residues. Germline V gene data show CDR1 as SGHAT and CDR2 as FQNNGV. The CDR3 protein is CASSLGGAGGPEQFF. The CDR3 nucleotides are TGTGCCAGCAGCTTAGGTGGGGCGGGAGGACCCGAGCAGTTCTTC. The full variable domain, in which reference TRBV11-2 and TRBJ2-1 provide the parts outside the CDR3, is EAGVAQSPRYKIIEKRQSVAFWCNPISGHATLYWYQQILGQGPKLLIQFQNNGVVDDSQLPKDRFSAERLKGVDSTLKIQPAKLEDSAVYLCASSLGGAGGPEQFFGPGTRLTVL.

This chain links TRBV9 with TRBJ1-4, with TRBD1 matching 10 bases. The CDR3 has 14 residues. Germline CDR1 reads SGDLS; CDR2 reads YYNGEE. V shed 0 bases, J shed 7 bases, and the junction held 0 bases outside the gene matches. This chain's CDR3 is CASSVGTGGEKLFF. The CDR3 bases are TGTGCCAGCAGCGTAGGGACAGGGGGTGAAAAACTGTTTTTT.

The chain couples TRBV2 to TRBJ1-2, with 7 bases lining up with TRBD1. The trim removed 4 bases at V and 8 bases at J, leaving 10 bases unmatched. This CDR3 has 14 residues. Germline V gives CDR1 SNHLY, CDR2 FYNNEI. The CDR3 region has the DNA TGTGCCAGCAGTGGAGGAGAGACAGGGTACGGCTACACCTTC. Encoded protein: CASSGGETGYGYTF.

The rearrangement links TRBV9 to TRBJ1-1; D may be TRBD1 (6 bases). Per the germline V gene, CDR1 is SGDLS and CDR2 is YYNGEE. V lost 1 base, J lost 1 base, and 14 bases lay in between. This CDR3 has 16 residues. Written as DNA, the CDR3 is TGTGCCAGCAGCGTAAGCCCTTCGACAGGGAACACTGAAGCTTTCTTT. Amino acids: CASSVSPSTGNTEAFF.

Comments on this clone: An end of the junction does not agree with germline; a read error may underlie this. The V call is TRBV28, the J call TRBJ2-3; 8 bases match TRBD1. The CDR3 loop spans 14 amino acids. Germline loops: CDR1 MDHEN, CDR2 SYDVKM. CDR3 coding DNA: TGTGCCAGCAGTTTACCAGGGGGCACGGATACGCAGTATTTT. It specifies CASSLPGGTDTQYF.

This CDR3 is CASRAGDSGNTIYF. Here the CDR3 DNA reads TGTGCCAGTAGAGCAGGGGACTCTGGAAACACCATATATTTT. The chain has TRBV19 and TRBJ1-3; TRBD1 is a possible D gene (6 bases). The CDR3 has 14 amino acids. Germline-derived CDR1 and CDR2 are LNHDA and SQIVND (reference sequence). V shed 6 bases and J shed 0 bases, with 9 bases lying between them.

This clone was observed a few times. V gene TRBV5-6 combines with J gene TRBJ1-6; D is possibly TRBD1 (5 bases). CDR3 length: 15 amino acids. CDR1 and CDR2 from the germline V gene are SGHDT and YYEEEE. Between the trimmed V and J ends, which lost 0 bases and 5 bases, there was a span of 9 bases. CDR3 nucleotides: TGTGCCAGCAGCTTGGGGCCGGGGGATAATTCACCCCTCCACTTT. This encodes CASSLGPGDNSPLHF.

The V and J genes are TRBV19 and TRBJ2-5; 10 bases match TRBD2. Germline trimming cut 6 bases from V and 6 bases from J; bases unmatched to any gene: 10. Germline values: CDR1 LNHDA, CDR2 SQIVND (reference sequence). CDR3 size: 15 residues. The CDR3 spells CASSQPGLASQTQYF. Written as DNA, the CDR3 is TGTGCCAGTAGCCAACCGGGACTAGCGAGTCAGACCCAGTACTTC.

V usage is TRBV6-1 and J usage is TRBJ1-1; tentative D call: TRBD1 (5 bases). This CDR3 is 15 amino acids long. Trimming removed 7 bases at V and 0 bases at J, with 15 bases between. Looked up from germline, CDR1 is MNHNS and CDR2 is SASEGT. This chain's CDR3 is CASKEYQGMNTEAFF. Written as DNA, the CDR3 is TGTGCCAGCAAGGAATATCAGGGTATGAACACTGAAGCTTTCTTT.

CDR3 in DNA: TGTGCCAGCAGCGTCCACAGTTATGGCTACACCTTC. Amino acid sequence: CASSVHSYGYTF. This chain uses TRBV7-2 with TRBJ1-2; the D is unclear. The V end lost 5 bases, the J end lost 5 bases, and 9 bases lay between the germline ends. CDR1 and CDR2 from the germline V gene are SGHTA and FQGNSA. The CDR3 is 12 amino acids.

CDR3 coding DNA: TGTGCCAGCAGAGGGGGACAGGGGTTACAATATGGCTACACCTTC. It codes for CASRGGQGLQYGYTF. The gene calls are TRBV6-5 and TRBJ1-2; TRBD1 aligns across 10 bases. CDR3 size: 15 residues. The junction had 9 bases not matched to a gene; V was cut back by 6 bases and J by 5 bases. Germline lookup yields CDR1 MNHEY and CDR2 SVGAGI.

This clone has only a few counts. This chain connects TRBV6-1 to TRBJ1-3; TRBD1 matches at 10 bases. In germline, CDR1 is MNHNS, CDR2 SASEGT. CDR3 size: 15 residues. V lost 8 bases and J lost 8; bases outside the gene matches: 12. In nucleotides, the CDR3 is TGTGCCAGCCGATCCGGGGGGACAGGGGCACACACCATATATTTT. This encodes CASRSGGTGAHTIYF.

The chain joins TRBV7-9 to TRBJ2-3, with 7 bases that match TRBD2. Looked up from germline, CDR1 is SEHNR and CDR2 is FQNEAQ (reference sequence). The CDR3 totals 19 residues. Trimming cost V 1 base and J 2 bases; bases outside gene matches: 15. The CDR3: CASSLDGSLPSGHTDTQYF. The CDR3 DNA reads TGTGCCAGCAGCTTAGACGGATCCCTCCCTAGCGGCCACACAGATACGCAGTATTTT.

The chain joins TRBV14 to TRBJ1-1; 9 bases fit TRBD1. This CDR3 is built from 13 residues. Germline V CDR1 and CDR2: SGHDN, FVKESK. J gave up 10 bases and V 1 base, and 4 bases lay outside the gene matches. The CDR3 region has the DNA TGTGCCAGCAGCCAAGTTACAGGGGGCAGAGCTTTCTTT. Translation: CASSQVTGGRAFF.

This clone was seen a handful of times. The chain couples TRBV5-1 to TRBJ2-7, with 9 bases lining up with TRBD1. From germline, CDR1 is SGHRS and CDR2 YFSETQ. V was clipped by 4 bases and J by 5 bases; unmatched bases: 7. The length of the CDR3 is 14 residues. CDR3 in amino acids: CASSNPGQGHEQYF. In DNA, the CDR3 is TGCGCCAGCAGCAACCCGGGACAGGGCCACGAGCAGTACTTC.

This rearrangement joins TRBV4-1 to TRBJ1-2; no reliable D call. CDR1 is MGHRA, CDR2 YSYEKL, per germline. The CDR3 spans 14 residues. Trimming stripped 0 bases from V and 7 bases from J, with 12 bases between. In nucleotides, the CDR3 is TGCGCCAGCAGCCAAGACCTCGTGTTGAGTGGCTACACCTTC. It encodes CASSQDLVLSGYTF.

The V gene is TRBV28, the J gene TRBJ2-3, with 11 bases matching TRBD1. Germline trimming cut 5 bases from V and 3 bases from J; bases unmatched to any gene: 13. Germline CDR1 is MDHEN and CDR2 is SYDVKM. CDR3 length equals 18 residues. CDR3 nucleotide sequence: TGTGCCAGCAGTCTTACAGCCTCCGGGACAGGGGGTACAGATACGCAGTATTTT. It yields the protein CASSLTASGTGGTDTQYF.